The 10 T cell receptor beta chains in this list originate from one sample, sequenced in a study of blood T cell repertoires in COVID-19 (dated by TCRdb to the early 2020s). The library came from the immunoSEQ multiplex PCR assay. TCRdb mirrors the immuneACCESS table, restricted to in-frame sequences. Some clones are absent from its copies; in checked studies, under half trace to an unresolved V gene, and the reason for the others is unknown. This sample gives 140,000 or so clones in total; just under 90% of them show up just once. The top ten clones comprise 8.6% of the sample. The sequenced material came from peripheral blood. The receptors stem from a woman in her forties or fifties with active or convalescent COVID-19.

This rearrangement joins TRBV28 to TRBJ2-1, with D tentatively TRBD1 (5 bases). CDR1 is MDHEN, CDR2 SYDVKM, per germline. V lost 8 bases and J lost 7, with 24 bases in between. CDR3 length: 16 residues. The CDR3 coding sequence is TGTGCCAGCGCCCAATTTTGGGAAGGGGTTGGTAATGAGCAGTTCTTC. Protein sequence: CASAQFWEGVGNEQFF. Full variable domain (outside the CDR3, taken from reference TRBV28 and TRBJ2-1): DVKVTQSSRYLVKRTGEKVFLECVQDMDHENMFWYRQDPGLGLRLIYFSYDVKMKEKGDIPEGYSVSREKKERFSLILESASTNQTSMYLCASAQFWEGVGNEQFFGPGTRLTVL.

This chain links TRBV10-3 with TRBJ2-1, with 7 bases matching TRBD1. This CDR3 spans 13 amino acids. Germline lookup yields CDR1 ENHRY and CDR2 SYGVKD. V lost 11 bases to trimming and J lost 6 bases; unmatched junction nucleotides: 10. The CDR3 here is CAHASPGGNEQFF. In nucleotides, the CDR3 is TGTGCCCACGCTTCCCCAGGGGGCAATGAGCAGTTCTTC.

The chain recombines TRBV30 with TRBJ2-5; no clear D gene. The CDR3 length is 11 residues. Germline loops: CDR1 GTSNPN, CDR2 SVGIG (reference sequence). Trimming stripped 4 bases from V and 5 bases from J, with 8 bases between. The CDR3 nucleotides are TGTGCCTGGAAACTCGGGGAGACCCAGTACTTC. It yields the protein CAWKLGETQYF.

CDR3 residues: CASSQEWAQETQYF. The DNA for the CDR3 is TGTGCCAGCAGCCAAGAATGGGCCCAAGAGACCCAGTACTTC. The rearrangement uses TRBV3-1 (or the pseudogene TRBV3-2) and TRBJ2-5; D not certain. Trimming removed 0 bases from V and 1 base from J, with 6 bases in between. CDR1 is LGHDT, CDR2 YNNKEL, per germline (reference sequence). This CDR3 contains 14 residues.

This chain uses TRBV19 with TRBJ2-3; possible D gene TRBD2, 7 bases. Germline-derived CDR1 and CDR2 are LNHDA and SQIVND (reference sequence). Trimming stripped 7 bases from V and 6 bases from J, with 11 bases between. CDR3 length: 12 residues. CDR3 in amino acids: CASKGGGDTQYF. The CDR3 DNA sequence: TGTGCCAGTAAAGGGGGGGGCGATACGCAGTATTTT.

J is TRBJ2-1 and V is TRBV7-3; TRBD2 aligns across 8 bases. The V gene end was trimmed by 5 bases and the J gene end by 2 bases; junction bases not matched to a gene: 8. CDR1 and CDR2 (germline): SGHTA, FQGTGA. This CDR3 comprises 16 residues. Here the CDR3 reads CASSPLGSGAYNEQFF. The CDR3 nucleotides read TGTGCCAGCAGCCCCCTGGGTAGCGGGGCCTACAATGAGCAGTTCTTC.

This clone was observed a few times. The chain employs TRBV10-3 and TRBJ2-7, with D perhaps TRBD2 (5 bases). V lost 2 bases and J 1 base, leaving 12 bases between the germline ends. Germline values: CDR1 ENHRY, CDR2 SYGVKD. CDR3 length equals 15 residues. CDR3 DNA: TGTGCCATCAGTGAGGGGTCACGGGGATCCTACGAGCAGTACTTC. As protein: CAISEGSRGSYEQYF.

This clone has only a few counts. The chain uses TRBV5-5 and TRBJ2-5; TRBD2 matches 7 bases. The J segment lost 5 bases and the V segment lost 5 bases, leaving 12 bases of the junction unmatched. CDR3 length equals 15 residues. Germline assignment: CDR1 SGHKS and CDR2 YYEKEE (reference sequence). For the CDR3, the DNA is TGTGCCAGCAGGCGGGAGCGGGACGGAGGGGAGACCCAGTACTTC. Residues: CASRRERDGGETQYF.

V usage is TRBV25-1 and J usage is TRBJ1-5, with 9 bases lining up with TRBD1. V was clipped by 2 bases and J by 3 bases; unmatched bases: 5. Germline loops: CDR1 MGHDK, CDR2 SYGVNS. This CDR3 is 16 amino acids long. The CDR3 DNA follows: TGTGCCAGCAGTGAACCGGGACAGGGACTCAATCAGCCCCAGCATTTT. Translation: CASSEPGQGLNQPQHF.

This chain links TRBV30 with TRBJ1-1; TRBD1 matches 7 bases. V gave up 2 bases and J gave up 0 bases; unmatched junction bases: 6. The CDR3 is 15 amino acids. CDR1 is GTSNPN, CDR2 SVGIG, per germline (reference sequence). CDR3: CAWSRGGTVNTEAFF. The CDR3 nucleotides read TGTGCCTGGAGTAGAGGTGGGACAGTGAACACTGAAGCTTTCTTT.